This T cell receptor (beta chain) was captured in a study of PD-1 blockade in classical Hodgkin lymphoma (dated by TCRdb to 2018 to 2020). In terms of the full investigation: Nivolumab dosing was 3 mg/kg intravenously every 2 weeks, continuing until either disease progression or unacceptable toxicity. To define a peripheral blood immune signature of response to PD-1 blockade in classical Hodgkin lymphoma, the study combined TCR beta sequencing with CyTOF.

Results the study describes overall, beyond this receptor: The study was limited to a single clinical trial cohort, and causes of repertoire differences, possibly disease activity or prior therapy, remained undefined. CD4+ but not CD8+ TCR diversity rose significantly by C4D1 (p=0.0027 vs p=0.16), most apparent in complete responders (p=0.02). Baseline TCR diversity was reported as lower in newly diagnosed patients than in healthy donors, and lower still in relapsed/refractory patients. Lower diversity was seen in patients whose nivolumab began less than 1 year after ASCT, and these patients were left out of later analyses so that immune reconstitution would not confound the results. Trial patients with a complete response had baseline diversity similar to that of newly diagnosed patients, while partial responders and progressors had significantly lower diversity.

By sample share, this clone is medium-sized (0.01 to 0.1%). Its antigen remains unidentified. Nothing much larger sits one base from this clone, and base qualities are not available. The Qiagen DNeasy kit was used to extract genomic DNA both from unsorted PBMCs and from the negatively selected CD4+ and CD8+ fractions. TCR beta CDR3 regions were amplified by immunoSEQ multiplex PCR using primers annealing to V and J segments. Amplification bias was minimized using a synthetic immune receptor repertoire, and residual bias was removed computationally after sequencing. The authors processed their data as follows. Custom Python scripts were used to quantify repertoire diversity as the Shannon entropy index. Unsorted, CD4+ and CD8+ repertoires were examined separately, except in combined analyses, for which CD4+ and CD8+ sequences were merged in silico. Clonal expansion was defined as at least a 2-fold frequency increase after treatment relative to C1D1, with a pseudocount of 0.5 for undetected baseline clones. Singleton clones were defined as clones with 0 or 1 copy at C1D1, and non-singleton clones were defined as clones with 2 or more copies. By matching protein sequences in sorted samples from the same patient, clones expanded in unsorted samples were annotated as CD4+, CD8+ or unknown. Diversity changes from C1D1 to C4D1 were tested in paired samples using Wilcoxon tests. The table comes from immuneACCESS by way of TCRdb, which keeps in-frame sequences with V and J called. Part of the clones is missing from these tables; in studies checked, under half for an unresolved V gene and the rest for unknown reasons. That table gives V, J and clone size, and the DNA gave D and trimming. The sample table records approximately 41,000 clones; less than 75% of these occur just once. Clones ranked in the top ten supply about 3.1% of the sample.

The germline V gene (reference sequence) yields SGHNT for CDR1 and YYREEE for CDR2. Its CDR3 holds 13 amino acids, cysteine through phenylalanine. Only the CDR3 region is kept as DNA, spanning 39 bases read in frame from base 1. The trim is 0 bases for V and 0 bases for J, with a gap of 3 bases between the germline ends. Reading the label with the study, this specimen's time point is: cycle 4 day 1 (C4D1), after more than 5 weeks of nivolumab. Every trial patient had relapsed following autologous stem cell transplantation, and prior brentuximab vedotin exposure was what differed among cohorts A, B and C. The trial cohort was composed of about 60 patients with relapsed/refractory classical Hodgkin lymphoma, for whom complete response, partial response or progressive disease was recorded as best overall response. Trial patients were treated with single-agent nivolumab in the multi-cohort phase II CheckMate 205 trial. An independent review committee assessed best overall response using the 2007 International Working Group response criteria. Trial PBMCs were collected just before the start of nivolumab (C1D1) and during therapy at cycle 2 day 1 and cycle 4 day 1. Peripheral blood was collected in 8 mL Vacutainer Cell Preparation Tubes, from which PBMCs were isolated by centrifugation and then cryopreserved.

The chain couples TRBV5-4 to TRBJ1-1; a confident D gene designation cannot be given. The receptor comes from a human donor with classical Hodgkin lymphoma. Here the sequenced sample was peripheral blood mononuclear cells (PBMCs), taken before the fourth cycle of nivolumab. Here is the DNA: TGTGCCAGCAGCTTGGACGTGAACACTGAAGCTTTCTTT. Translated, it gives CASSLDVNTEAFF. Full variable domain (CDR3 extended with the reference TRBV5-4 and TRBJ1-1 proteins): ETGVTQSPTHLIKTRGQQVTLRCSSQSGHNTVSWYQQALGQGPQFIFQYYREEENGRGNFPPRFSGLQFPNYSSELNVNALELDDSALYLCASSLDVNTEAFFGQGTRLTVV.